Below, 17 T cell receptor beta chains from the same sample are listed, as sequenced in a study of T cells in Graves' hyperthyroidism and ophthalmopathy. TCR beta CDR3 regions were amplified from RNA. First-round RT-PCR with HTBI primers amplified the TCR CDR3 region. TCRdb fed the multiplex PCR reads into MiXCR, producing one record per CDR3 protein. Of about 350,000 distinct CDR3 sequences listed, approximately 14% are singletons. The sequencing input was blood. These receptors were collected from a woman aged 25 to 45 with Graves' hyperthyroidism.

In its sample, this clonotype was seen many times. The CDR3 nucleotides are TGTGCCAGCAGTGGCGGGACTAGCGGATCCTACGAGCAGTACTTC. Protein: CASSGGTSGSYEQYF. The V and J genes are TRBV6-1 and TRBJ2-7, with 11 positions matching TRBD2. The V gene's germline CDR1 is MNHNS and CDR2 SASEGT. The CDR3 is 15 residues long. Trimming took 4 bases from V and 1 from J; bases not matched to a gene: 3.

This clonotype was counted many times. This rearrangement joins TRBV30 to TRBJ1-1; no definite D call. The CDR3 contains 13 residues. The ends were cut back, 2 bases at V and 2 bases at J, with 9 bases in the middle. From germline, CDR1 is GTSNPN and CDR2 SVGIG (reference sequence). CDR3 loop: CAWSRNSNTEAFF. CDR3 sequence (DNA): TGTGCCTGGAGTCGGAACAGCAACACTGAAGCTTTCTTT.

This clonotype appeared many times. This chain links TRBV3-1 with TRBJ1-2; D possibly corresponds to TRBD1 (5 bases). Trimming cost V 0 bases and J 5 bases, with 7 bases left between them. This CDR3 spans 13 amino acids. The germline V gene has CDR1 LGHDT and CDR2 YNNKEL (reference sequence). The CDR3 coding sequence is TGTGCCAGCAGCCAAGAAACAGGATATGGCTACACCTTC. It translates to CASSQETGYGYTF.

The CDR3 sequence is CSATSLATSGRDTQYF. For the CDR3, the DNA is TGCAGTGCTACCTCCTTAGCCACTAGCGGGAGAGATACGCAGTATTTT. This chain connects TRBV20-1 to TRBJ2-3; TRBD2 aligns across 11 bases. V lost 4 bases, J lost 5 bases, and 11 bases stayed unmatched. Germline values: CDR1 DFQATT, CDR2 SNEGSKA (reference sequence). The CDR3 runs to 16 residues.

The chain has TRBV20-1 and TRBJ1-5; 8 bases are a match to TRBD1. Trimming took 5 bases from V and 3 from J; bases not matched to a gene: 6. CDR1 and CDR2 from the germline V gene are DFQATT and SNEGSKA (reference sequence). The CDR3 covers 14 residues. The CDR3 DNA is TGCAGTGCTGTGGACAGGGAAGACAATCAGCCCCAGCATTTT. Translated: CSAVDREDNQPQHF.

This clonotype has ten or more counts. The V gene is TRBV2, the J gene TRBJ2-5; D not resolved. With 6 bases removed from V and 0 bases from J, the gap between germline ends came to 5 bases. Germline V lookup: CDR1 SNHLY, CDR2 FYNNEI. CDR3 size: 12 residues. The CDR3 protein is CASRSYQETQYF. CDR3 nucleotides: TGTGCCAGCAGGTCGTACCAAGAGACCCAGTACTTC.

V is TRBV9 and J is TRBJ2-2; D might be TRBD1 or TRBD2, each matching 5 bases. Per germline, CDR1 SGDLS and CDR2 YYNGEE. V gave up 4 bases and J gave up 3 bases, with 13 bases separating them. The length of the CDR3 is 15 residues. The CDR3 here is CASSFLGTDTGELFF. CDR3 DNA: TGTGCCAGCAGCTTCCTCGGGACGGACACCGGGGAGCTGTTTTTT.

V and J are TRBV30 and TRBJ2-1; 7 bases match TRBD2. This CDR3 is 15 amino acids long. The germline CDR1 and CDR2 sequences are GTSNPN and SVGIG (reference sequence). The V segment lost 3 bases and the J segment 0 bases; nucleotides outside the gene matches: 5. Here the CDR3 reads CAWRERGSSYNEQFF. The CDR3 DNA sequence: TGTGCCTGGAGGGAGCGGGGTAGCTCCTACAATGAGCAGTTCTTC.

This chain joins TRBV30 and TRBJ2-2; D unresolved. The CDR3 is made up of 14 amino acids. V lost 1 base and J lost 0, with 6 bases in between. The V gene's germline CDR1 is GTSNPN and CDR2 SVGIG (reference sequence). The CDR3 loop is CAWSEGTNTGELFF. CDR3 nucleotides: TGTGCCTGGAGTGAGGGTACGAACACCGGGGAGCTGTTTTTT.

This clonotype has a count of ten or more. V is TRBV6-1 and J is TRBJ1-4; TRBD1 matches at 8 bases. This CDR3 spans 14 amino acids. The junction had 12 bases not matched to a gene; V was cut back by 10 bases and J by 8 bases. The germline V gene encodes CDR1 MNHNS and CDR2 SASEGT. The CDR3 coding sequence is TGTGCCACCGAGAGGCGACCAGGGGGCGAAAAACTGTTTTTT. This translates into CATERRPGGEKLFF.

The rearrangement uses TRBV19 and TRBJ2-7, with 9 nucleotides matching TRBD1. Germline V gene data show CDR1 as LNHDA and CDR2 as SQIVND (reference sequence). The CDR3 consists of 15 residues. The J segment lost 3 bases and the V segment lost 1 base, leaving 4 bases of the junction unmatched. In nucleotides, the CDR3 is TGTGCCAGTAGTATAGCTACAGGGGGCCGCTACGAGCAGTACTTC. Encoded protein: CASSIATGGRYEQYF.

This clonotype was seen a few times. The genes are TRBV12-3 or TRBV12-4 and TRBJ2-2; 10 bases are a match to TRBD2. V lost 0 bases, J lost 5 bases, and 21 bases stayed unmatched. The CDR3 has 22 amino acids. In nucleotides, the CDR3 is TGTGCCAGCAGTTTAGCGCTCCGAGGACTAGCGGAACGCCTGATCCCGACCGGGGAGCTGTTTTTT. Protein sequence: CASSLALRGLAERLIPTGELFF.

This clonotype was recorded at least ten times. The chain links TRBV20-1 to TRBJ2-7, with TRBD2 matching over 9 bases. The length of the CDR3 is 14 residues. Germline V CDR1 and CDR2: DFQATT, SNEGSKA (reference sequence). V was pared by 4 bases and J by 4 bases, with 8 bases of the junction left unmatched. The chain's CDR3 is CSATSLAGIYEQYF. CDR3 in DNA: TGCAGTGCTACTTCCCTAGCGGGGATATACGAGCAGTACTTC.

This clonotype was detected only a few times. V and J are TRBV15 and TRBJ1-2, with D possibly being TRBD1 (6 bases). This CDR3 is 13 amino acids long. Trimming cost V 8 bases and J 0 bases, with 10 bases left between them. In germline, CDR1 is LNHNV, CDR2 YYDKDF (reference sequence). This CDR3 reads CATRQAPNYGYTF. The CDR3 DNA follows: TGTGCCACCCGACAGGCACCTAACTATGGCTACACCTTC.

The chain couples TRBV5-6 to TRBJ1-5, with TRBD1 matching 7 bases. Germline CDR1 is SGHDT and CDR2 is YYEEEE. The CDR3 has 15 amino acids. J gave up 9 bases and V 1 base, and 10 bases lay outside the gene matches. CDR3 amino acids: CASSLWDSDHAPQHF. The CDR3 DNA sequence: TGTGCCAGCAGCTTGTGGGACAGTGATCATGCGCCCCAGCATTTT.

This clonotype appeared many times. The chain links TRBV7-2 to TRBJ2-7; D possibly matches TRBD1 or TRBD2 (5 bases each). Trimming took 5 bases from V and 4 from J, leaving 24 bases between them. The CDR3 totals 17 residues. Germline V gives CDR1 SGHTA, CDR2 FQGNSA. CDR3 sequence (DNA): TGTGCCAGCAGCCATCCTCCGAATGGGACGGTGTGTTACGAGCAGTACTTC. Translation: CASSHPPNGTVCYEQYF.

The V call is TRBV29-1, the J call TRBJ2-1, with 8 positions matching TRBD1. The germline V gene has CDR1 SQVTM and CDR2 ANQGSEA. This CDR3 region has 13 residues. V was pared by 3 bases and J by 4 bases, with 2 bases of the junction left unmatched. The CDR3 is CSVDRDRYNEQFF. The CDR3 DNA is TGCAGCGTTGACCGGGACAGGTACAATGAGCAGTTCTTC.